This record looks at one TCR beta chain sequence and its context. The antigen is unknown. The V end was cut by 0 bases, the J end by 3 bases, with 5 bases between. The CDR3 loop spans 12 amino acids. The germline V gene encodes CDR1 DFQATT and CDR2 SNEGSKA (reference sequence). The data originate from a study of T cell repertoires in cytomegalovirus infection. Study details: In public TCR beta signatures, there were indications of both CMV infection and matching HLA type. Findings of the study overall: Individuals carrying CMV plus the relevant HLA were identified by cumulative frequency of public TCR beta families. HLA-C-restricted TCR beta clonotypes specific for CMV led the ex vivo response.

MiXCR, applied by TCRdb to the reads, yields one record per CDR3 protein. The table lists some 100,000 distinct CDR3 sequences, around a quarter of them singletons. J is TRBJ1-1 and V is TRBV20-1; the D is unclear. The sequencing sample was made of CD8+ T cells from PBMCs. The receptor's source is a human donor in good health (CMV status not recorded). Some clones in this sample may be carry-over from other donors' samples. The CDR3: CSARERDTEAFF. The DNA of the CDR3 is TGCAGTGCTAGAGAAAGAGACACTGAAGCTTTCTTT.